Below, 25 T cell receptor beta chains from the same sample are listed, as sequenced in a study of T cell changes during pregnancy in multiple sclerosis. Sequencing used immunoSEQ multiplex PCR; TCRdb keeps in-frame clones, though not all of them. The sample yields some 60,000 clones, 80% to 95% seen once. Sequenced here: peripheral blood, sampled in the third trimester of pregnancy. These receptor sequences come from a female donor in good health, enrolled as a control in a pregnancy study.

V usage is TRBV5-1 and J usage is TRBJ2-1; D is possibly TRBD1 (6 bases). The germline V gene has CDR1 SGHRS and CDR2 YFSETQ. The length of the CDR3 is 15 residues. V was clipped by 1 base and J by 4 bases, with 12 bases between them. CDR3 in DNA: TGCGCCAGCAGCTTGTTACAGGGCCATTACAATGAGCAGTTCTTC. As protein: CASSLLQGHYNEQFF.

In its sample, this clone was seen once. V is TRBV11-3 and J is TRBJ2-1; 11 bases are shared with TRBD2. V lost 3 bases to trimming and J lost 8 bases; unmatched junction nucleotides: 6. The CDR3 is 15 residues long. Germline-derived CDR1 and CDR2 are SGHNT and YENEEA. This CDR3 is CASSFLAGGIHEQFF. CDR3 nucleotide sequence: TGTGCCAGCAGCTTCCTAGCGGGGGGTATTCATGAGCAGTTCTTC.

The DNA of the CDR3 is TGTGCCAGCAGTCTAGGGGTTCAAGAGACCCAGTACTTC. This sequence encodes CASSLGVQETQYF. The V and J genes are TRBV11-3 and TRBJ2-5, with a weak D call TRBD1 (5 bases). CDR3 length: 13 amino acids. Germline V CDR1 and CDR2: SGHNT, YENEEA. V shed 6 bases and J shed 2 bases, with 10 bases lying between them. The whole variable domain, remainder taken from reference TRBV11-3 and TRBJ2-5, is EAGVVQSPRYKIIEKKQPVAFWCNPISGHNTLYWYLQNLGQGPELLIRYENEEAVDDSQLPKDRFSAERLKGVDSTLKIQPAELGDSAVYLCASSLGVQETQYFGPGTRLLVL.

This clone came up once. The chain recombines TRBV25-1 with TRBJ1-6; the D gene is possibly TRBD1 (5 bases). The germline V and J ends were trimmed by 2 bases and 7 bases, with 6 bases remaining between them. Germline values: CDR1 MGHDK, CDR2 SYGVNS. This CDR3 has 13 residues. In DNA form, the CDR3 reads TGTGCCAGCAGTGAACAGGGAAATTCACCCCTCCACTTT. Protein: CASSEQGNSPLHF. The full variable domain, in which reference TRBV25-1 and TRBJ1-6 provide the parts outside the CDR3, is EADIYQTPRYLVIGTGKKITLECSQTMGHDKMYWYQQDPGMELHLIHYSYGVNSTEKGDLSSESTVSRIRTEHFPLTLESARPSHTSQYLCASSEQGNSPLHFGNGTRLTVT.

This chain links TRBV28 with TRBJ2-7, with a possible D match to TRBD1 (7 bases). The CDR3 extends over 16 amino acids. V shed 3 bases and J shed 0 bases, with 15 bases lying between them. Germline V CDR1 and CDR2: MDHEN, SYDVKM. The CDR3 spells CASSFLAGGPSYEQYF. For the CDR3, the DNA is TGTGCCAGCAGTTTCCTTGCAGGGGGGCCCTCCTACGAGCAGTACTTC.

The chain recombines TRBV6-5 with TRBJ1-1, with 7 nucleotides matching TRBD1. V lost 6 bases, J lost 6 bases, and 7 bases stayed unmatched. CDR1 and CDR2 from the germline V gene are MNHEY and SVGAGI. This CDR3 is 13 amino acids long. CDR3 nucleotides: TGTGCCAGCAGCACCGACAGGGCTTCTGAAGCTTTCTTT. Its protein product is CASSTDRASEAFF.

The chain recombines TRBV6-1 with TRBJ2-2, with TRBD2 matching over 10 bases. The germline V gene encodes CDR1 MNHNS and CDR2 SASEGT. This CDR3 has 14 amino acids. J was trimmed by 4 bases and V by 6 bases; bases with no gene match: 2. The CDR3 reads CASRGTSATGELFF. In nucleotides, the CDR3 is TGTGCCAGCAGAGGGACTAGCGCCACCGGGGAGCTGTTTTTT.

This chain joins TRBV5-1 and TRBJ2-1, with 11 bases identical to TRBD2. Germline values: CDR1 SGHRS, CDR2 YFSETQ. The CDR3 length is 15 residues. After removal of 4 bases from V and 7 bases from J, the junction contained 7 bases not matched to a gene. CDR3 protein: CASSPGTSGGNEQFF. In nucleotides, the CDR3 is TGCGCCAGCAGCCCCGGGACTAGCGGTGGGAATGAGCAGTTCTTC.

This chain links TRBV5-1 with TRBJ2-1; 10 bases are shared with TRBD2. This CDR3 spans 16 amino acids. The V gene end was trimmed by 0 bases and the J gene end by 3 bases; junction bases not matched to a gene: 3. Germline V gives CDR1 SGHRS, CDR2 YFSETQ. The CDR3 loop reads CASSLVASGGYNEQFF. CDR3 bases: TGCGCCAGCAGCTTGGTGGCTAGCGGGGGCTACAATGAGCAGTTCTTC.

The chain has TRBV6-5 and TRBJ2-1; 7 bases line up with TRBD2. Germline lookup yields CDR1 MNHEY and CDR2 SVGAGI. V lost 7 bases, J lost 0 bases, and 6 bases stayed unmatched. This CDR3 is 15 amino acids long. The CDR3 here is CASTQAGSSYNEQFF. CDR3 nucleotide sequence: TGTGCCAGCACCCAAGCGGGAAGCTCCTACAATGAGCAGTTCTTC.

V gene TRBV18 combines with J gene TRBJ2-3; D unclear. Germline V gene data show CDR1 as KGHSH and CDR2 as LQKENI. With 0 bases removed from V and 3 bases from J, the gap between germline ends came to 13 bases. The CDR3 consists of 16 residues. For the CDR3, the DNA is TGTGCCAGCTCACCACCCTCCCAACCACTGACAGATACGCAGTATTTT. It yields the protein CASSPPSQPLTDTQYF.

This sequence joins TRBV2 and TRBJ1-1; D call uncertain. Per the germline V gene, CDR1 is SNHLY and CDR2 is FYNNEI. The length of the CDR3 is 13 residues. With 5 bases removed from V and 0 bases from J, the gap between germline ends came to 7 bases. The CDR3 DNA is TGTGCCAGCAGTACTCTCATGAACACTGAAGCTTTCTTT. Encoded protein: CASSTLMNTEAFF.

The rearrangement joins TRBV7-2 to TRBJ1-2; D is uncertain. Trimming shortened V by 4 bases and J by 4 bases, and 19 bases separated the two germline ends. This CDR3 is built from 16 residues. CDR1 and CDR2 from the germline V gene are SGHTA and FQGNSA. The CDR3 DNA follows: TGTGCCAGCAGCTCCCCTGGTGGAGGTTTCTTCTATGGCTACACCTTC. Translating it yields CASSSPGGGFFYGYTF.

V usage is TRBV5-4 and J usage is TRBJ2-5, with D perhaps TRBD2 (7 bases). There are 15 residues in the CDR3. The germline gives CDR1 SGHNT, CDR2 YYREEE (reference sequence). Trimming cost V 0 bases and J 5 bases, with 14 bases left between them. CDR3 nucleotide sequence: TGTGCCAGCAGCTTGGCCCTGGGGGGGCCTGAGACCCAGTACTTC. The encoded protein is CASSLALGGPETQYF.

The gene calls are TRBV7-6 and TRBJ1-1; perhaps TRBD1 as D (5 bases). The CDR3 is 16 residues long. V was clipped by 4 bases and J by 1 base, with 16 bases between them. The germline V gene has CDR1 SGHVS and CDR2 FNYEAQ. CDR3 in DNA: TGTGCCAGCAGCTCTTTCGGGGGACTCGGGAACACTGAAGCTTTCTTT. Translating it yields CASSSFGGLGNTEAFF.

V usage is TRBV30 and J usage is TRBJ2-5; 8 positions agree with TRBD2. Germline CDR1 GTSNPN, CDR2 SVGIG (reference sequence). The V and J ends lost 0 bases and 6 bases, in that order; junction bases with no gene match: 3. The CDR3 covers 13 residues. CDR3 bases: TGTGCCTGGAGTGTGACTAGCGTTCAGACCCAGTACTTC. Protein sequence: CAWSVTSVQTQYF.

The CDR3 region has the DNA TGTGCTAGTGGGACCCGACTGGGCGGGATCGATAATGAGCAGTTCTTC. It is translated as CASGTRLGGIDNEQFF. The rearrangement links TRBV12-5 to TRBJ2-1, with D possibly being TRBD2 (6 bases). The CDR3 sequence is 16 residues long. The germline V and J ends were trimmed by 6 bases and 7 bases, with 22 bases remaining between them. Germline V gene sequence: CDR1 LGHNT, CDR2 FRNRAP. The variable domain in full, completed from reference TRBV12-5 and TRBJ2-1, reads DARVTQTPRHKVTEMGQEVTMRCQPILGHNTVFWYRQTMMQGLELLAYFRNRAPLDDSGMPKDRFSAEMPDATLATLKIQPSEPRDSAVYFCASGTRLGGIDNEQFFGPGTRLTVL.

V gene TRBV5-6 combines with J gene TRBJ2-7, with D possibly matching TRBD1 (6 bases). Germline V gives CDR1 SGHDT, CDR2 YYEEEE. The CDR3 is made up of 15 amino acids. The V end was cut by 4 bases, the J end by 5 bases, with 19 bases between. The CDR3 sequence is CASSLDSGGGHEQYF. DNA of the CDR3: TGTGCCAGCAGCCTGGACAGTGGGGGCGGCCACGAGCAGTACTTC. Complete variable domain (other parts from reference TRBV5-6 and TRBJ2-7): DAGVTQSPTHLIKTRGQQVTLRCSPKSGHDTVSWYQQALGQGPQFIFQYYEEEERQRGNFPDRFSGHQFPNYSSELNVNALLLGDSALYLCASSLDSGGGHEQYFGPGTRLTVT.

This sequence joins TRBV5-4 and TRBJ2-3, with D possibly matching TRBD2 (6 bases). Germline V gene sequence: CDR1 SGHNT, CDR2 YYREEE (reference sequence). This CDR3 is 15 amino acids long. Trimming stripped 4 bases from V and 2 bases from J, with 14 bases between. CDR3 DNA sequence: TGTGCCAGCAGCCCGAAAATAGCGGTCACAGATACGCAGTATTTT. Protein sequence: CASSPKIAVTDTQYF.

This clone was counted only a few times. This chain connects TRBV11-2 to TRBJ2-1, with 8 bases lining up with TRBD2. There are 16 residues in the CDR3. V gave up 0 bases and J gave up 4 bases; unmatched junction bases: 5. Germline loops: CDR1 SGHAT, CDR2 FQNNGV. CDR3 region: CASSLESSGGYNEQFF. Here the CDR3 DNA reads TGTGCCAGCAGCTTAGAATCAAGCGGGGGATACAATGAGCAGTTCTTC.

This clone came up once. This chain uses TRBV6-1 with TRBJ2-5; TRBD2 might be the D (5 bases). V was clipped by 7 bases and J by 5 bases, with 17 bases between them. CDR1 MNHNS and CDR2 SASEGT come from the germline V gene. This CDR3 is 14 amino acids long. The CDR3 DNA reads as TGTGCCAGCACCCCGGAGGCTCCGGGGGAGACCCAGTACTTC. It yields the protein CASTPEAPGETQYF.

The chain combines TRBV14 with TRBJ2-3, with 11 bases lining up with TRBD1. CDR3 length equals 16 residues. Trimming at V came to 3 bases and at J to 4 bases, leaving 6 bases not matched to a gene. Germline loops: CDR1 SGHDN, CDR2 FVKESK. The CDR3 loop is CASSHLGQGEADTQYF. For the CDR3, the DNA is TGTGCCAGCAGCCACCTGGGACAGGGGGAAGCAGATACGCAGTATTTT.

This clone is a singleton in its sample. The chain carries TRBV6-1 and TRBJ1-3; D uncertain. The CDR3 runs to 15 residues. CDR1 is MNHNS, CDR2 SASEGT, per germline. V lost 8 bases and J 0 bases, leaving 14 bases between the germline ends. The CDR3 here is CASAISDFSGNTIYF. In nucleotides, the CDR3 is TGTGCCAGCGCGATTTCGGACTTCTCTGGAAACACCATATATTTT.

V usage is TRBV6-5 and J usage is TRBJ1-4; perhaps TRBD1 as D (5 bases). This CDR3 comprises 14 residues. The V end lost 0 bases, the J end lost 5 bases, and 7 bases lay between the germline ends. CDR1 and CDR2 (germline): MNHEY, SVGAGI. CDR3 region: CASSYSTENEKLFF. For the CDR3, the DNA is TGTGCCAGCAGTTACTCGACAGAAAATGAAAAACTGTTTTTT.

The chain carries TRBV27 and TRBJ2-5; 14 nucleotides line up with TRBD2. The J segment lost 7 bases and the V segment lost 6 bases, leaving 13 bases of the junction unmatched. The germline V gene has CDR1 MNHEY and CDR2 SMNVEV (reference sequence). CDR3 length: 17 residues. CDR3 loop: CASSTVPGLAGAGTQYF. The CDR3 coding sequence is TGTGCCAGCAGCACAGTCCCGGGACTAGCGGGAGCAGGGACCCAGTACTTC.